This T cell receptor beta chain was identified during a study of beta chain features in type 1 diabetes. About the study: The patient and healthy donor groups were comparable for age, gender and cell yields.

General study findings and limits: Type 1 diabetes patients showed a moderate but significant shortening of TCRB CDR3s in all four CD4+ subsets. At VDJ recombination sites, type 1 diabetes patients had fewer insertions and more deleted nucleotides. The naive, central memory and Treg TCRB repertoires looked more alike in patients than they did in healthy donors.

By share of the sample, this clone is medium-sized. Its specificity is not known. The CDR3 is 15 residues long. V was cut by 5 bases and J by 0 bases, with 12 bases left in between. Looked up from germline, CDR1 is SGHTA and CDR2 is FQGNSA. Isolated RNA was reverse transcribed in full, so expressed TCRB transcripts were sequenced. The average read count of naive, central memory and regulatory T cell samples was about 3.3 million. Some clones are missing from TCRdb's copy, which holds only in-frame ones; the method was immunoSEQ multiplex PCR. Here the sample spans fewer than 55,000 clones, around 45% being singletons.

This TCR came from a man aged 25-40 years with type 1 diabetes. The genes are TRBV7-2 and TRBJ2-3, with D maybe TRBD1 (5 bases). Sequencing was carried out using Tregs from blood. The CDR3 region is CASSIQGSSTDTQYF. Here the CDR3 DNA reads TGTGCCAGCAGCATTCAGGGTTCTAGCACAGATACGCAGTATTTT.